This note documents a single TCR beta chain sequence. Its specificity is unknown. These donors, healthy bone marrow donors, were studied. Primers: 60 Vbeta forward and 13 Jbeta reverse. TCRdb's table, derived via immunoSEQ multiplex PCR, lists solely in-frame clones and lacks some. This sample carries tens of thousands of clones, roughly two thirds of them seen once, and the ten largest clones take more than 12%. This specimen belongs to a study of cytomegalovirus exposure and HLA in healthy donors. Study-wide results and caveats: With later analysis, a missense DCLRE1C variant became linked to TCR beta V- and J-gene trimming.

V lost 2 bases and J lost 4; bases outside the gene matches: 12. Germline CDR1 reads SGHDT; CDR2 reads YYEEEE. There are 17 residues in the CDR3. The chain recombines TRBV5-6 with TRBJ1-1, with 9 nucleotides matching TRBD1. The sequence was obtained from a woman in her fifties or sixties in good health and CMV-seropositive. The sequencing input was PBMCs. CDR3 nucleotides: TGTGCCAGCAGCTTCGGGACAGGGATGGGATGGGGCACTGAAGCTTTCTTT. Its protein product is CASSFGTGMGWGTEAFF.